One sample yielded the 21 T cell receptor beta chains listed below, sequenced in a study of T cells after yellow fever vaccination. MiXCR, applied by TCRdb to the 5' RACE reads, yields one record per CDR3 protein. Altogether over 250,000 distinct CDR3 sequences are present, roughly 5.6% being singletons, with the ten largest covering roughly 3.3%. Sequences were derived from CD4+ T cells sorted from PBMCs, sampled on the day of the yellow fever booster vaccination. Every receptor here comes from a man between 18 and 29 years old who received the YFV17D yellow fever vaccine.

This clonotype was counted a few times. V gene TRBV21-1 combines with J gene TRBJ1-2; no check of the table's D call, TRBD1, against the DNA was made. TRBV21-1 is labeled a pseudogene. The length of the CDR3 is 16 residues. CDR3: CASSAREDRASCGYTF. The CDR3 DNA sequence: TGTGCCAGCAGCGCCCGGGAGGACAGGGCGTCATGTGGCTACACCTTC.

This clonotype occurred many times. The chain employs TRBV5-1 and TRBJ1-6; D gene ambiguous. V lost 4 bases, J lost 10 bases, and 12 bases lay in between. This CDR3 has 13 amino acids. The germline gives CDR1 SGHRS, CDR2 YFSETQ. Here the CDR3 DNA reads TGCGCCAGCAGCAACTCCCCGGAGTCACCCCTCCACTTT. It yields the protein CASSNSPESPLHF.

Ten or more counts support this clonotype. Here the CDR3 DNA reads TGTGCCAGCAGTTTTGCCAACGAGCAGTACGTC. Residues: CASSFANEQYV. This chain connects TRBV28 to TRBJ2-7; unclear D gene. The germline V gene has CDR1 MDHEN and CDR2 SYDVKM. The CDR3 loop spans 11 amino acids. The ends were cut back, 3 bases at V and 5 bases at J, with 5 bases in the middle.

This clonotype was seen a handful of times. The chain is built from TRBV9 and TRBJ2-2, with 8 bases matching TRBD1. With 3 bases clipped from V and 2 bases from J, the junction kept 9 bases outside the gene matches. Germline CDR1 SGDLS, CDR2 YYNGEE. CDR3 length: 17 residues. As DNA, the CDR3 is TGTGCCAGCAGCGGGACAGGGTCCTTCTTAAACACCGGGGAGCTGTTTTTT. This codes for CASSGTGSFLNTGELFF.

This clonotype has ten or more counts. This chain uses TRBV11-2 with TRBJ2-3, with D uncertain. Germline CDR1 is SGHAT and CDR2 is FQNNGV. This CDR3 has 14 amino acids. Trimming left V 5 bases short and J 4 bases short, with 13 bases between. The CDR3 protein is CASSPLSLADTQYF. The CDR3, as DNA: TGTGCCAGCAGCCCCTTAAGCCTGGCAGATACGCAGTATTTT.

The CDR3 coding sequence is TGTGCCAGCGAGTTGGATACGCAGTATTTT. Translated: CASELDTQYF. The J gene is TRBJ2-3, the V gene TRBV7-9, with D hard to call. V was clipped by 8 bases and J by 6 bases, with 6 bases between them. This CDR3 is built from 10 residues. Germline V gives CDR1 SEHNR, CDR2 FQNEAQ (reference sequence).

This clonotype was found a few times. This chain connects TRBV19 to TRBJ1-1; maybe TRBD1 (5 bases). There are 14 residues in the CDR3. Per germline, CDR1 LNHDA and CDR2 SQIVND (reference sequence). The ends were cut back, 7 bases at V and 5 bases at J, with 17 bases in the middle. CDR3 amino acids: CASTYRAGTTEAFF. The CDR3 nucleotides read TGTGCCAGTACTTATCGGGCAGGGACTACTGAAGCTTTCTTT.

This clonotype showed up just a few times. This rearrangement joins TRBV6-1 to TRBJ2-1, with no clear D. The CDR3 has 14 residues. The V end was cut by 7 bases, the J end by 0 bases, with 10 bases between. In germline, CDR1 is MNHNS, CDR2 SASEGT. CDR3 sequence (DNA): TGTGCCAGCATGGTGCAGAGCTCCTACAATGAGCAGTTCTTC. It yields the protein CASMVQSSYNEQFF.

The sample holds many counts of this clonotype. The chain combines TRBV6-6 with TRBJ1-6, with 7 nucleotides matching TRBD1. The V and J ends lost 7 bases and 11 bases, in that order; junction bases with no gene match: 11. This CDR3 contains 14 residues. Germline loops: CDR1 MNHNY, CDR2 SVGAGI (reference sequence). CDR3 region: CASTIDRVSTPLHF. As DNA, the CDR3 is TGTGCCAGCACCATAGACAGGGTATCGACACCCCTCCACTTT.

This clonotype was counted a few times. The chain has TRBV12-3 or TRBV12-4 and TRBJ2-2; possible D gene TRBD1, 5 bases. Trimming shortened V by 6 bases and J by 1 base, and 9 bases separated the two germline ends. The CDR3 sequence is 14 residues long. For the CDR3, the DNA is TGTGCCAGCAGCACAGGATTGAACACCGGGGAGCTGTTTTTT. It translates to CASSTGLNTGELFF.

This clonotype was counted many times. The J gene is TRBJ1-4, the V gene TRBV12-3 or TRBV12-4, with D possibly being TRBD1 (6 bases). This CDR3 contains 13 residues. Between the trimmed V and J ends, which lost 6 bases and 4 bases, there was a span of 9 bases. The CDR3 sequence: CASRWTVNEKLFF. CDR3 DNA sequence: TGTGCCAGCAGGTGGACAGTTAATGAAAAACTGTTTTTT.

The J gene is TRBJ1-2, the V gene TRBV28, with D uncertain. The germline gives CDR1 MDHEN, CDR2 SYDVKM. The CDR3 spans 13 residues. Between the trimmed V and J ends, which lost 5 bases and 4 bases, there was a span of 11 bases. The CDR3 region is CASSLPRGYGYTF. CDR3 DNA: TGTGCCAGCAGTCTCCCCCGAGGCTATGGCTACACCTTC.

The sample holds a few counts of this clonotype. This rearrangement joins TRBV6-5 to TRBJ2-1, with 12 positions matching TRBD1. The V gene's germline CDR1 is MNHEY and CDR2 SVGAGI. Trimming at V came to 6 bases and at J to 6 bases, leaving 15 bases not matched to a gene. CDR3 length: 18 amino acids. CDR3 residues: CASRQGTGGVQKINEQFF. The CDR3 DNA is TGTGCCAGCAGGCAAGGGACAGGGGGCGTTCAGAAAATCAATGAGCAGTTCTTC.

This clonotype was seen repeatedly, ten times or more. The genes are TRBV20-1 and TRBJ2-3, with D tentatively TRBD2 (5 bases). The length of the CDR3 is 12 residues. V lost 3 bases to trimming and J lost 10 bases, with 14 bases between them. Germline-derived CDR1 and CDR2 are DFQATT and SNEGSKA (reference sequence). This CDR3 reads CSASKGVRAQYF. Here the CDR3 DNA reads TGCAGTGCTAGTAAGGGAGTAAGAGCGCAGTATTTT.

This clonotype was detected many times. This chain joins TRBV7-9 and TRBJ2-3; 8 positions agree with TRBD1. V lost 6 bases and J lost 9; bases outside the gene matches: 14. Germline CDR1 and CDR2: SEHNR and FQNEAQ (reference sequence). The CDR3 sequence is 15 residues long. The CDR3 sequence is CASRTTGAGSWTQYF. In nucleotides, the CDR3 is TGTGCCAGCAGGACGACAGGGGCCGGATCCTGGACGCAGTATTTT.

This clonotype was seen a handful of times. The chain is built from TRBV9 and TRBJ2-3; the match to TRBD2 covers 10 bases. Germline trimming cut 1 base from V and 4 bases from J; bases unmatched to any gene: 3. The CDR3 has 15 residues. CDR1 is SGDLS and CDR2 is YYNGEE in the germline V gene. This CDR3 reads CASSVLAGAPDTQYF. In nucleotides, the CDR3 is TGTGCCAGCAGCGTACTAGCGGGGGCCCCAGATACGCAGTATTTT.

The V and J genes are TRBV28 and TRBJ2-5, with 9 positions matching TRBD2. This CDR3 is 16 amino acids long. V lost 8 bases, J lost 4 bases, and 14 bases stayed unmatched. Germline V gives CDR1 MDHEN, CDR2 SYDVKM. The chain's CDR3 is CASSGGGAILGETQYF. CDR3 DNA sequence: TGTGCCAGCTCTGGCGGGGGGGCGATATTGGGAGAGACCCAGTACTTC.

This clonotype came up many times. V is TRBV4-3 and J is TRBJ2-5; D might be TRBD1 (7 bases). The germline V gene has CDR1 LGHNA and CDR2 YSLEER. Trimming removed 2 bases at V and 7 bases at J, with 11 bases between. The CDR3 loop spans 13 amino acids. The CDR3 nucleotides are TGCGCCAGCAGCCAAACAGGGGAGGTGACCCAGTACTTC. This translates into CASSQTGEVTQYF.

This clonotype was seen a few times. The rearrangement joins TRBV10-2 to TRBJ2-7, with a weak D call TRBD1 (5 bases). CDR1 and CDR2 (germline): WSHSY, SAAADI. The V end was cut by 2 bases, the J end by 6 bases, with 14 bases between. The CDR3 contains 14 residues. The CDR3 DNA is TGCGCCAGCAGTGAGCTTTGGGGCCCGGGCGAGCAGTACTTC. Its translation is CASSELWGPGEQYF.

The V gene is TRBV12-3 or TRBV12-4, the J gene TRBJ2-1; TRBD1 agrees at 7 bases. The CDR3 contains 15 residues. J gave up 7 bases and V 3 bases, and 9 bases lay outside the gene matches. The CDR3 is CASSFYRGQSNEQFF. The CDR3 bases are TGTGCCAGCAGTTTCTACCGGGGACAGAGTAATGAGCAGTTCTTC.

This clonotype was found many times. The chain carries TRBV5-1 and TRBJ1-6, with a weak D call TRBD1 (5 bases). CDR3 length: 14 residues. Germline lookup yields CDR1 SGHRS and CDR2 YFSETQ. V was pared by 0 bases and J by 8 bases, with 9 bases between. This CDR3 reads CASSLDTGHSPLHF. CDR3 sequence (DNA): TGCGCCAGCAGCTTGGATACGGGGCATTCACCCCTCCACTTT.